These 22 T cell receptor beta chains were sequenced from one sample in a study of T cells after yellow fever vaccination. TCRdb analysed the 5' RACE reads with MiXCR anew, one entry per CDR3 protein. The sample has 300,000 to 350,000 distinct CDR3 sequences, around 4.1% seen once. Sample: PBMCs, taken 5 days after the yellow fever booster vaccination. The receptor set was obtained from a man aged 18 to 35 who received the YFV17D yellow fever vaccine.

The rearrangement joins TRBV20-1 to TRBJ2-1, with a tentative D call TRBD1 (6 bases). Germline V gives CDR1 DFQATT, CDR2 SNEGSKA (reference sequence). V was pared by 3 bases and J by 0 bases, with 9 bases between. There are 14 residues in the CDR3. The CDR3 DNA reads TGCAGTGCTAGCAACAGGGTCTCCTACAATGAGCAGTTCTTC. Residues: CSASNRVSYNEQFF.

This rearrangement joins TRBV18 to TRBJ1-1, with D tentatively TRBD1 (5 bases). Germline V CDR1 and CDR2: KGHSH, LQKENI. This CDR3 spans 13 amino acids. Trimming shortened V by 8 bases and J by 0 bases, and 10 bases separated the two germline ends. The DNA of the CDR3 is TGTGCCAGCGGGGGGATTTTGAACACTGAAGCTTTCTTT. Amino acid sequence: CASGGILNTEAFF.

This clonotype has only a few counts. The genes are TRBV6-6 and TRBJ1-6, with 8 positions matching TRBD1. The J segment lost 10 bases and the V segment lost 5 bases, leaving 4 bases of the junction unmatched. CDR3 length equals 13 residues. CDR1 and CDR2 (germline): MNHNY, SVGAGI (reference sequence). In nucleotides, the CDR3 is TGTGCCAGCAGTGACAGGGGTGGATCACCCCTCCACTTT. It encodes CASSDRGGSPLHF.

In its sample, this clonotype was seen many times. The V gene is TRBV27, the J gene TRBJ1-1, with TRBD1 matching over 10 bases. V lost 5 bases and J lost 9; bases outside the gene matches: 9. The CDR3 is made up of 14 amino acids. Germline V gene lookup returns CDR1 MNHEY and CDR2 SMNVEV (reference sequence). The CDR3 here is CASSAAGTGEKAFF. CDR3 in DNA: TGTGCCAGCAGTGCCGCCGGGACAGGGGAGAAAGCTTTCTTT.

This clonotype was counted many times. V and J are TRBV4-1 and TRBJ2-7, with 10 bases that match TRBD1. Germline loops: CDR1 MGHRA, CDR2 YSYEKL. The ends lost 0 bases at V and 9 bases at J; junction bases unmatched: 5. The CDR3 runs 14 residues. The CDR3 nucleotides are TGCGCCAGCAGCCAAGAGGGACAGGGGCTTGGGCAGTACTTC. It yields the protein CASSQEGQGLGQYF.

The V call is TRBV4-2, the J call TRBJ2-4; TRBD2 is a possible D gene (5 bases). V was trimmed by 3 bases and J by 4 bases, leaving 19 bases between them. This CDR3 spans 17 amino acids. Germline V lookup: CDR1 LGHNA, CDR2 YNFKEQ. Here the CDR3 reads CASSHLIARDRKNIQYF. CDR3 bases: TGTGCCAGCAGCCACCTCATTGCCCGGGATCGTAAAAACATTCAGTACTTC.

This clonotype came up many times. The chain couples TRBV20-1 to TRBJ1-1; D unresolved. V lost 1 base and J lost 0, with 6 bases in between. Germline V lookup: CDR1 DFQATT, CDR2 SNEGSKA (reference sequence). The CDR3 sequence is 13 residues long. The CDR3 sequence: CSARVRVNTEAFF. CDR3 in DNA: TGCAGTGCTAGAGTCCGCGTGAACACTGAAGCTTTCTTT.

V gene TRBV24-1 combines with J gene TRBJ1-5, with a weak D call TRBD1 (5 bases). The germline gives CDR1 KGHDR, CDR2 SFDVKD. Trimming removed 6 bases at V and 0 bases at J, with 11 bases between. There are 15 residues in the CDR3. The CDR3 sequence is CATSSRVYSNQPQHF. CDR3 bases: TGTGCCACCAGTAGCAGGGTCTATAGCAATCAGCCCCAGCATTTT.

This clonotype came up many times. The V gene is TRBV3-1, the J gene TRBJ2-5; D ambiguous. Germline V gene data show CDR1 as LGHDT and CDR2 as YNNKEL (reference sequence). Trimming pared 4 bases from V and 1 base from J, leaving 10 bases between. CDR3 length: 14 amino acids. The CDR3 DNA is TGTGCCAGCAGCCCTTCGGCGGCCCAAGAGACCCAGTACTTC. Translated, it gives CASSPSAAQETQYF.

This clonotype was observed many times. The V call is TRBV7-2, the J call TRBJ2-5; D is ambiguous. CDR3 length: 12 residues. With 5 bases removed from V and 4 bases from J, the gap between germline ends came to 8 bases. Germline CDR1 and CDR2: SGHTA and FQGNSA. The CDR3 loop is CASSNRLETQYF. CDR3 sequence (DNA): TGTGCCAGCAGCAACAGACTAGAGACCCAGTACTTC.

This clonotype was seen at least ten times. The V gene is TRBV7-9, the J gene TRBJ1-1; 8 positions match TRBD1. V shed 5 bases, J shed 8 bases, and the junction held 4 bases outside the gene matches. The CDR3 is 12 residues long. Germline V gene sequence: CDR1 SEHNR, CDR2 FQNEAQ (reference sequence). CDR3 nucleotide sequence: TGTGCCAGCAGCCGGGGACAGGCAGAAGCTTTCTTT. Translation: CASSRGQAEAFF.

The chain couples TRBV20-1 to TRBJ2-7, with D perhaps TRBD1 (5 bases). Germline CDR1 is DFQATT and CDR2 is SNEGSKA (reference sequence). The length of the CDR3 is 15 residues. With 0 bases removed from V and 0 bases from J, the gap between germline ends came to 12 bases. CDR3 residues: CSARDRNRSSYEQYV. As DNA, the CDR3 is TGCAGTGCTAGAGATCGGAACAGGAGCTCCTACGAGCAGTACGTC.

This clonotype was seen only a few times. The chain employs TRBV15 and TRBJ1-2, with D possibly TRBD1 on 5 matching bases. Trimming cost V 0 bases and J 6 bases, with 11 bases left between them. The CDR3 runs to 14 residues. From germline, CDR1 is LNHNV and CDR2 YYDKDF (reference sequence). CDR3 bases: TGTGCCACCAGCAGAGATGCAAGGGACCATGGCTACACCTTC. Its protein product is CATSRDARDHGYTF.

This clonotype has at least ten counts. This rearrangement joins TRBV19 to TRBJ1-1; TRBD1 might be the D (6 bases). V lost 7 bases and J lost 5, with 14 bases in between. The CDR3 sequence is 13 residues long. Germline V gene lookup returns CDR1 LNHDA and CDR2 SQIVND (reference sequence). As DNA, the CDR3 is TGTGCCAGTAAGGAATCCGGGACAACTGAAGCTTTCTTT. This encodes CASKESGTTEAFF.

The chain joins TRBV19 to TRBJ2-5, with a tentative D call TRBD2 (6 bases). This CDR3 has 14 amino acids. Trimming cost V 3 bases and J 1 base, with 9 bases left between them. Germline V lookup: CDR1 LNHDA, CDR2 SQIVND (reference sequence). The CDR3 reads CASSIWRGQETQYF. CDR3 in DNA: TGTGCCAGTAGTATTTGGCGGGGCCAAGAGACCCAGTACTTC.

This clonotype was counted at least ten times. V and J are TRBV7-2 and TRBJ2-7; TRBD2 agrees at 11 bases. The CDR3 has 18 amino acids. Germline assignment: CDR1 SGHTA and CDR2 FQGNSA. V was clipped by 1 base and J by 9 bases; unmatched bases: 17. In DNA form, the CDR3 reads TGTGCCAGCAGCTTAGTTCTCGGGATTGGTAGCGGGGGGGCCGCGCAGTACTTC. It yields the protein CASSLVLGIGSGGAAQYF.

Written as DNA, the CDR3 is TGCGCCAGCAGCTACGGATGGAATGAAAAACTGTTTTTT. Its translation: CASSYGWNEKLFF. The chain links TRBV5-1 to TRBJ1-4; D is ambiguous. CDR3 length equals 13 residues. Per germline, CDR1 SGHRS and CDR2 YFSETQ. V was pared by 3 bases and J by 5 bases, with 8 bases between.

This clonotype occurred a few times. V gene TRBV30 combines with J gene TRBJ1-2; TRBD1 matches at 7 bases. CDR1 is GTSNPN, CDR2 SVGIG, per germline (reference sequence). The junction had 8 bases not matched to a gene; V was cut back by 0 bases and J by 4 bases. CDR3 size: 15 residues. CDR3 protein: CAWSVQDREIYGYTF. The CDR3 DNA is TGTGCCTGGAGTGTACAAGACAGGGAGATCTATGGCTACACCTTC.

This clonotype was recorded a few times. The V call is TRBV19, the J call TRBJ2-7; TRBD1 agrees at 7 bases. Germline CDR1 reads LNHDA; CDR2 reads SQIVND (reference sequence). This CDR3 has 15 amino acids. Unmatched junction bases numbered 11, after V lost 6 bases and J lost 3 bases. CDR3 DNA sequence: TGTGCCAGTAGACCCGGGACAGTCTCGGGCTACGAGCAGTACTTC. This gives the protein CASRPGTVSGYEQYF.

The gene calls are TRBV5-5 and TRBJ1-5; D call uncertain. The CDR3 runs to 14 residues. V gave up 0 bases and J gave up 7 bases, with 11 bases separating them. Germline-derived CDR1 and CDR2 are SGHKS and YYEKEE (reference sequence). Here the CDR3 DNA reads TGTGCCAGCAGCTTGGTGGGGAATAGGCAGCCCCAGCATTTT. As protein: CASSLVGNRQPQHF.

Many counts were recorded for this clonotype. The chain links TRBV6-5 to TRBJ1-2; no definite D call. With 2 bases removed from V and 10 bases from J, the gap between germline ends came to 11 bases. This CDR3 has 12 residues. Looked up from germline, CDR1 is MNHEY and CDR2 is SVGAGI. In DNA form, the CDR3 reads TGTGCCAGCAGTTACGACTCCTTTGACTACACCTTC. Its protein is CASSYDSFDYTF.

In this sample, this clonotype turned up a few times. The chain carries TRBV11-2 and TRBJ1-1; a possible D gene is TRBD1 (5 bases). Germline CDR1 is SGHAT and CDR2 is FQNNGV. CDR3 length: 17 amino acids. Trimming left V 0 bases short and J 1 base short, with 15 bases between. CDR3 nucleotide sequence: TGTGCCAGCAGCTTAGATCTCTCGCAGGGAAAGAACACTGAAGCTTTCTTT. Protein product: CASSLDLSQGKNTEAFF.